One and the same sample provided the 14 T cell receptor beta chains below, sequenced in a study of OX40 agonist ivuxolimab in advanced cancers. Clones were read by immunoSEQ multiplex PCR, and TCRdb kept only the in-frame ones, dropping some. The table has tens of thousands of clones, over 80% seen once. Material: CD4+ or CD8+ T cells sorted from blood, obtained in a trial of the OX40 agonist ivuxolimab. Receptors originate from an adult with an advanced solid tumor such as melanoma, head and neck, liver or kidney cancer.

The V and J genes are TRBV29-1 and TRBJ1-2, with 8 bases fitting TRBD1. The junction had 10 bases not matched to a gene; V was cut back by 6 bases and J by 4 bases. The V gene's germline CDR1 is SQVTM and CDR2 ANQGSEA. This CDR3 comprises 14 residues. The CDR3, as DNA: TGCAGCGTCCTCCCTCAGGGGGCAATCTATGGCTACACCTTC. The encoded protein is CSVLPQGAIYGYTF.

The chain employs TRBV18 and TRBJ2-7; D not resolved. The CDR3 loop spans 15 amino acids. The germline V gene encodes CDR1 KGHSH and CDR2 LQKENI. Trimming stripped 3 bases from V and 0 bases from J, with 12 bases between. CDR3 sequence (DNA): TGTGCCAGCTCACCGTCTGTATTCCTCTCCTACGAGCAGTACTTC. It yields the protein CASSPSVFLSYEQYF.

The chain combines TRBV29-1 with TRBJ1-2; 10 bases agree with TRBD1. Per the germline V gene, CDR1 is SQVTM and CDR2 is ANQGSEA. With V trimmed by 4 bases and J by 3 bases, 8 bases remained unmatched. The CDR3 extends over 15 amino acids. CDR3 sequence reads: CSVGSFGTGDYGYTF. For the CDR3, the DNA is TGCAGCGTTGGTTCGTTCGGGACAGGGGACTATGGCTACACCTTC.

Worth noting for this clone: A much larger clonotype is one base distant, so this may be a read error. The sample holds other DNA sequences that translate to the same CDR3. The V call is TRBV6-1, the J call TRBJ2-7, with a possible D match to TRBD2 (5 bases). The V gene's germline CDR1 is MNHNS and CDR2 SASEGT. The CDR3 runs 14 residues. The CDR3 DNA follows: TGCGCCAGCAGTCAAAGGACTGTACCCTACGAGCAGTACTTC. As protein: CASSQRTVPYEQYF.

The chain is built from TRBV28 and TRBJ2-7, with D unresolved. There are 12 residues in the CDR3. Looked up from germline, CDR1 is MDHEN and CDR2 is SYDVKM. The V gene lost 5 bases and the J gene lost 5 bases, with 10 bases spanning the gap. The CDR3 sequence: CASSPPRHEQYF. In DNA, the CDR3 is TGTGCCAGCAGTCCACCCAGGCACGAGCAGTACTTC.

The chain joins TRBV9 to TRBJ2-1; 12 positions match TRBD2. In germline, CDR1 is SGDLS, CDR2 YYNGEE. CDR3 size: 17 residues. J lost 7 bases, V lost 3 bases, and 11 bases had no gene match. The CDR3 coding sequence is TGTGCCAGCAGCGCAAGCCCGGGACTAGCGGGTGGAAATGAGCAGTTCTTC. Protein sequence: CASSASPGLAGGNEQFF. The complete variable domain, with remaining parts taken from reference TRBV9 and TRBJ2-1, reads DSGVTQTPKHLITATGQRVTLRCSPRSGDLSVYWYQQSLDQGLQFLIQYYNGEERAKGNILERFSAQQFPDLHSELNLSSLELGDSALYFCASSASPGLAGGNEQFFGPGTRLTVL.

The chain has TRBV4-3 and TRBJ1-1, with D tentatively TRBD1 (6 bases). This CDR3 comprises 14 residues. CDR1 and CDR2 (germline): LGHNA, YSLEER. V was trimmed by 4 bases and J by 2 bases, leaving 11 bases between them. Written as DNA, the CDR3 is TGCGCCAGCAGCCCTGGACAGACAAACACTGAAGCTTTCTTT. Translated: CASSPGQTNTEAFF.

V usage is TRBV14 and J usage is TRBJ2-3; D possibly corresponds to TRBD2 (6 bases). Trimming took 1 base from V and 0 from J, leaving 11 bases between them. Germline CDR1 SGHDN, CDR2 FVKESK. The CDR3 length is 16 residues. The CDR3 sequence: CASSQGAGHSTDTQYF. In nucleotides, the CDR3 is TGTGCCAGCAGCCAAGGGGCGGGGCATAGCACAGATACGCAGTATTTT.

CDR3 nucleotides: TGTGCCAGCAGAGTGGGGGGGCGAAGGGCCAACGAGCAGTACTTC. Protein product: CASRVGGRRANEQYF. The chain recombines TRBV2 with TRBJ2-7; possible D gene TRBD2, 7 bases. In germline, CDR1 is SNHLY, CDR2 FYNNEI. V was trimmed by 6 bases and J by 5 bases, leaving 20 bases between them. The length of the CDR3 is 15 residues.

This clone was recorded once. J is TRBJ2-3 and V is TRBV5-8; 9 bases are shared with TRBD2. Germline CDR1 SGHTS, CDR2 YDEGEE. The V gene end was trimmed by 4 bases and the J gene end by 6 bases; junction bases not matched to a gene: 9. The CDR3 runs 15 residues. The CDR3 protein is CASSAKAGGLDTQYF. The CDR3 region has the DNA TGTGCCAGCAGCGCAAAGGCGGGGGGGCTGGATACGCAGTATTTT.

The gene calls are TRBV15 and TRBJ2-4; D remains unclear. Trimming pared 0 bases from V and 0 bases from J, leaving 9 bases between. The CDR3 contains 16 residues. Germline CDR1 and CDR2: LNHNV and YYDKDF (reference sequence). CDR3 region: CATSRDSPLAKNIQYF. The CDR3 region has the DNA TGTGCCACCAGCAGAGATTCCCCTTTAGCCAAAAACATTCAGTACTTC. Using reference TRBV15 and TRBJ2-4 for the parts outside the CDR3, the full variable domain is DAMVIQNPRYQVTQFGKPVTLSCSQTLNHNVMYWYQQKSSQAPKLLFHYYDKDFNNEADTPDNFQSRRPNTSFCFLDIRSPGLGDTAMYLCATSRDSPLAKNIQYFGAGTRLSVL.

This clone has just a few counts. The CDR3 coding sequence is TGTGCCAGCAGCTTGGAGGGAAACACCATATATTTT. It translates to CASSLEGNTIYF. The chain is built from TRBV5-5 and TRBJ1-3; D gene ambiguous. CDR3 length: 12 residues. Germline CDR1 is SGHKS and CDR2 is YYEKEE (reference sequence). Trimming stripped 0 bases from V and 4 bases from J, with 2 bases between.

CDR3 residues: CAAGGGDSYEQYF. DNA of the CDR3: TGTGCCGCTGGGGGTGGGGACTCCTACGAGCAGTACTTC. The chain recombines TRBV6-6 with TRBJ2-7; D is possibly TRBD1 or TRBD2 (5 bases each). Germline CDR1 MNHNY, CDR2 SVGAGI (reference sequence). The V gene lost 11 bases and the J gene lost 0 bases, with 14 bases spanning the gap. The CDR3 is 13 amino acids.

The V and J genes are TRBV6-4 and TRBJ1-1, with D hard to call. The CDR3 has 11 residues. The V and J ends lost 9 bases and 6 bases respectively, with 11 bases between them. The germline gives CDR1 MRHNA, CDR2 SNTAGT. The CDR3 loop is CASAGVPEAFF. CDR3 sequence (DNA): TGTGCCAGTGCCGGGGTACCTGAAGCTTTCTTT.